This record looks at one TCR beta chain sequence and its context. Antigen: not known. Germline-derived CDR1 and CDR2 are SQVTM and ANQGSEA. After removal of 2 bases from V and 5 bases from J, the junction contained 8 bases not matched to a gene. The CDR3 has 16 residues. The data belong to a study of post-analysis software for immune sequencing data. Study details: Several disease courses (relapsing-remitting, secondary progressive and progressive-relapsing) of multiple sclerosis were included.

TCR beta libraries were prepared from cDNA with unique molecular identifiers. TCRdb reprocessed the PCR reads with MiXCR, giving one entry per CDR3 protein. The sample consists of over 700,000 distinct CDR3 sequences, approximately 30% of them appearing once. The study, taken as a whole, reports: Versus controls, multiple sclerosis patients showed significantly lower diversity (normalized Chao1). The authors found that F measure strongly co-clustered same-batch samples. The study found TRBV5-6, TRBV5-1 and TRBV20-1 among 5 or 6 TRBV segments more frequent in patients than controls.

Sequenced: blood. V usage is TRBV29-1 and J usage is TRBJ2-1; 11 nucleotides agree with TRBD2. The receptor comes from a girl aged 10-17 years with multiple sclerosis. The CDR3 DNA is TGCAGCGTTGAATCGGCTAGCGGGAGGAACCACAATGAGCAGTTCTTC. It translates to CSVESASGRNHNEQFF.